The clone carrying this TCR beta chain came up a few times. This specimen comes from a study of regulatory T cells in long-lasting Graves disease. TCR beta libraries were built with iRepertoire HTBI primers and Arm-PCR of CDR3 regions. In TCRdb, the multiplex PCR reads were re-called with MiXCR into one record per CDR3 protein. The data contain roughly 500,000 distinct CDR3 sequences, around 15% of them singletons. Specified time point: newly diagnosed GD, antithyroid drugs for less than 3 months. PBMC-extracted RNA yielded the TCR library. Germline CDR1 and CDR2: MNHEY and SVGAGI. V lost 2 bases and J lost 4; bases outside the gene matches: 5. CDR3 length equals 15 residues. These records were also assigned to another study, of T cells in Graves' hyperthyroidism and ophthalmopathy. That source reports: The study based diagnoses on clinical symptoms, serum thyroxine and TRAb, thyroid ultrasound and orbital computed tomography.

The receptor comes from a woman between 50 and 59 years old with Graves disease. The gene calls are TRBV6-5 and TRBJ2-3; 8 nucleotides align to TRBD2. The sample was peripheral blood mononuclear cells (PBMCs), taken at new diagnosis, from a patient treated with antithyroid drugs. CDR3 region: CASSYQAGEADTQYF. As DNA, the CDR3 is TGTGCCAGCAGTTACCAAGCGGGAGAAGCAGATACGCAGTATTTT.